These 15 T cell receptor beta chains came from one sample sequenced in a study of T cell responses to AZD1222 COVID-19 vaccine. Some clones are missing from TCRdb's copy, which holds only in-frame ones; the method was immunoSEQ multiplex PCR. The table includes about 140,000 clones, 85% to 95% detected once. The sequenced sample was peripheral blood, obtained on day 0 of MenACWY control vaccination. The receptors come from an adult in good health.

The rearrangement links TRBV4-3 to TRBJ1-6; D call uncertain. Trimming cost V 2 bases and J 9 bases, with 8 bases left between them. The germline gives CDR1 LGHNA, CDR2 YSLEER. The CDR3 consists of 13 residues. CDR3 amino acids: CASSQSTVSPLHF. The CDR3 nucleotides are TGCGCCAGCAGCCAATCTACAGTTTCACCCCTCCACTTT.

V gene TRBV10-3 combines with J gene TRBJ1-2, with 7 bases lining up with TRBD1. V dropped 6 bases and J dropped 0; count of bases not matched to a gene: 7. The CDR3 length is 15 residues. Germline V gene sequence: CDR1 ENHRY, CDR2 SYGVKD. The CDR3 protein is CAISAGQSANYGYTF. DNA of the CDR3: TGTGCCATCAGCGCGGGACAGTCCGCTAACTATGGCTACACCTTC.

This clone was seen a single time. This rearrangement joins TRBV30 to TRBJ2-3, with TRBD2 matching 10 bases. Germline-derived CDR1 and CDR2 are GTSNPN and SVGIG (reference sequence). Trimming removed 2 bases from V and 5 bases from J; junction bases left unmatched: 4. This CDR3 is built from 14 residues. CDR3 nucleotides: TGTGCCTGGAGTCTAGCGGGAGTCAGAGATACGCAGTATTTT. Translation: CAWSLAGVRDTQYF.

The V and J genes are TRBV29-1 and TRBJ2-3; D remains unclear. Germline V gene lookup returns CDR1 SQVTM and CDR2 ANQGSEA. V lost 7 bases and J lost 3, with 11 bases in between. The CDR3 has 12 residues. This chain's CDR3 is CSGYSQTDTQYF. As DNA, the CDR3 is TGCAGCGGCTACTCCCAAACAGATACGCAGTATTTT.

The chain employs TRBV7-9 and TRBJ2-1; tentatively, D is TRBD2 (6 bases). The CDR3 spans 15 residues. Trimming removed 5 bases at V and 0 bases at J, with 11 bases between. The germline V gene has CDR1 SEHNR and CDR2 FQNEAQ (reference sequence). CDR3 sequence (DNA): TGTGCCAGCAGCCTAGGGACTCTCTCCTACAATGAGCAGTTCTTC. Amino acids: CASSLGTLSYNEQFF.

This chain uses TRBV6-1 with TRBJ2-7, with 13 bases lining up with TRBD2. J lost 4 bases, V lost 2 bases, and 8 bases had no gene match. The V gene's germline CDR1 is MNHNS and CDR2 SASEGT. This CDR3 has 17 amino acids. The CDR3 is CASSESGLAGTLYEQYF. In DNA, the CDR3 is TGTGCCAGCAGTGAATCGGGACTAGCGGGAACGCTGTACGAGCAGTACTTC.

The rearrangement uses TRBV7-8 and TRBJ1-3; 10 bases fit TRBD1. Germline CDR1 is SGHVS and CDR2 is FQNEAQ. The CDR3 runs to 15 residues. V was pared by 5 bases and J by 3 bases, with 4 bases of the junction left unmatched. Written as DNA, the CDR3 is TGTGCCAGCAGCCCGACAGGGGGCTATGGAAACACCATATATTTT. This encodes CASSPTGGYGNTIYF.

The chain employs TRBV7-9 and TRBJ1-1, with a tentative D call TRBD1 (6 bases). The CDR3 spans 14 residues. The V and J ends lost 3 bases and 3 bases respectively, with 11 bases between them. Germline CDR1 SEHNR, CDR2 FQNEAQ (reference sequence). The CDR3 is CASSFLQGYTEAFF. For the CDR3, the DNA is TGTGCCAGCAGCTTCCTACAGGGTTACACTGAAGCTTTCTTT.

V is TRBV19 and J is TRBJ1-5; D remains ambiguous. Per germline, CDR1 LNHDA and CDR2 SQIVND (reference sequence). The CDR3 is 15 amino acids. The germline V and J ends were trimmed by 3 bases and 0 bases, with 9 bases remaining between them. CDR3 residues: CASSIQSNSNQPQHF. DNA of the CDR3: TGTGCCAGTAGTATTCAGAGCAATAGCAATCAGCCCCAGCATTTT.

For the CDR3, the DNA is TGTGCCAGCAGCCAAGATATGCCAGATACGCAGTATTTT. Its protein is CASSQDMPDTQYF. J is TRBJ2-3 and V is TRBV4-2; D not resolved. Germline V gene data show CDR1 as LGHNA and CDR2 as YNFKEQ. The CDR3 runs to 13 residues. V was clipped by 0 bases and J by 4 bases, with 5 bases between them.

CDR3 in amino acids: CASSLLLSPPQYF. CDR3 DNA: TGTGCCAGCAGCTTGCTCCTATCACCCCCCCAGTACTTC. The chain carries TRBV5-4 and TRBJ2-5, with D hard to call. Trimming pared 1 base from V and 9 bases from J, leaving 13 bases between. The CDR3 runs to 13 residues. Germline CDR1 SGHNT, CDR2 YYREEE (reference sequence).

This chain connects TRBV2 to TRBJ1-4, with D maybe TRBD1 (6 bases). Germline V gives CDR1 SNHLY, CDR2 FYNNEI. The CDR3 consists of 12 residues. V lost 8 bases and J 8 bases, leaving 12 bases between the germline ends. CDR3 residues: CASYRVREKLFF. CDR3 coding DNA: TGTGCCAGCTACAGGGTACGCGAAAAACTGTTTTTT.

The V and J genes are TRBV5-1 and TRBJ1-2, with 7 bases fitting TRBD1. Trimming took 5 bases from V and 2 from J; bases not matched to a gene: 3. Germline CDR1 is SGHRS and CDR2 is YFSETQ. The CDR3 extends over 13 amino acids. The CDR3 DNA follows: TGCGCCAGCAGAACGGACAGGAACTATGGCTACACCTTC. Amino acid sequence: CASRTDRNYGYTF.

The chain has TRBV11-2 and TRBJ1-1; TRBD1 agrees at 8 bases. CDR1 SGHAT and CDR2 FQNNGV come from the germline V gene. The CDR3 is made up of 16 amino acids. Trimming removed 5 bases from V and 5 bases from J; junction bases left unmatched: 13. The CDR3: CASSPSGGRGQTEAFF. The CDR3 nucleotides are TGTGCCAGCAGCCCCTCTGGGGGCAGGGGGCAGACTGAAGCTTTCTTT.

V is TRBV5-4 and J is TRBJ1-2; TRBD1 matches at 8 bases. CDR1 SGHNT and CDR2 YYREEE come from the germline V gene (reference sequence). The CDR3 runs to 14 residues. With 7 bases clipped from V and 6 bases from J, the junction kept 11 bases outside the gene matches. The CDR3, as DNA: TGTGCCAGCTCTAGTGGGGCAGGGGGCAATGGCTACACCTTC. Encoded protein: CASSSGAGGNGYTF.